The 15 T cell receptor beta chains listed next were all sequenced from one sample in a study of blood T cell repertoires in COVID-19. The repertoire was sequenced with immunoSEQ multiplex PCR; TCRdb's copy has only in-frame clones and lacks some. The data show more than 70,000 clones, around nine tenths seen once. Sequencing used peripheral blood. Every receptor here comes from a man in his fifties or sixties with active or convalescent COVID-19.

The V gene is TRBV12-5, the J gene TRBJ2-1, with a possible D match to TRBD1 (6 bases). This CDR3 contains 14 residues. Germline V gene sequence: CDR1 LGHNT, CDR2 FRNRAP. V shed 9 bases and J shed 0 bases, with 12 bases lying between them. CDR3 sequence: CASRQENSYNEQFF. CDR3 sequence (DNA): TGTGCTAGCCGACAGGAGAACTCCTACAATGAGCAGTTCTTC.

The CDR3 DNA sequence: TGTGCCAGCAGTTTTGTAGGGACAGGGAGTACACCCCTCCACTTT. The encoded protein is CASSFVGTGSTPLHF. The chain combines TRBV27 with TRBJ1-6; 9 nucleotides agree with TRBD1. J gave up 11 bases and V 3 bases, and 8 bases lay outside the gene matches. This CDR3 has 15 amino acids. The V gene's germline CDR1 is MNHEY and CDR2 SMNVEV (reference sequence).

This sequence joins TRBV7-9 and TRBJ2-3; D is possibly TRBD2 (6 bases). Trimming took off 5 bases at V and 8 bases at J, with 14 bases between the two ends. This CDR3 region has 13 residues. Germline CDR1 reads SEHNR; CDR2 reads FQNEAQ (reference sequence). CDR3 region: CASSPPGVPTQYF. The CDR3 bases are TGTGCCAGCAGCCCACCGGGAGTCCCTACGCAGTATTTT.

The chain links TRBV5-1 to TRBJ1-6, with 9 bases aligning to TRBD1. Germline V gene sequence: CDR1 SGHRS, CDR2 YFSETQ. This CDR3 has 18 residues. With 0 bases clipped from V and 6 bases from J, the junction kept 10 bases outside the gene matches. The CDR3 protein is CASSLGQGVALGNSPLHF. CDR3 sequence (DNA): TGCGCCAGCAGCTTGGGACAGGGGGTAGCTCTGGGTAATTCACCCCTCCACTTT.

This chain uses TRBV12-1 with TRBJ2-1; the table's D call TRBD2 went unverified against the DNA. TRBV12-1 is tagged as a pseudogene. There are 14 residues in the CDR3. This CDR3 reads CASSLRSSHNEQFF. Written as DNA, the CDR3 is TGTGCCAGCAGCCTGCGCTCTAGCCACAATGAGCAGTTCTTC.

The chain uses TRBV28 and TRBJ1-5; the match to TRBD1 covers 7 bases. Looked up from germline, CDR1 is MDHEN and CDR2 is SYDVKM. The CDR3 loop spans 12 amino acids. V lost 11 bases to trimming and J lost 6 bases; unmatched junction nucleotides: 7. CDR3 region: CADGQGVQPQHF. The DNA of the CDR3 is TGTGCCGATGGGCAGGGGGTTCAGCCCCAGCATTTT.

The chain links TRBV7-9 to TRBJ1-3; TRBD1 matches 8 bases. After removal of 6 bases from V and 10 bases from J, the junction contained 5 bases not matched to a gene. CDR1 and CDR2 (germline): SEHNR, FQNEAQ (reference sequence). This CDR3 is built from 12 residues. CDR3 nucleotide sequence: TGTGCCAGCAGTAACAGGGGGGAAACCATATATTTT. This gives the protein CASSNRGETIYF.

V is TRBV4-3 and J is TRBJ1-4, with 9 bases aligning to TRBD1. The CDR3 is 14 residues long. Germline CDR1 is LGHNA and CDR2 is YSLEER. J was trimmed by 6 bases and V by 1 base; bases with no gene match: 0. The DNA for the CDR3 is TGCGCCAGCAGCCAAGGACAGGGGGATGAAAAACTGTTTTTT. The encoded protein is CASSQGQGDEKLFF.

This clone was detected once. This chain uses TRBV6-6 with TRBJ2-1, with a weak D call TRBD1 (5 bases). CDR3 length: 15 residues. Germline CDR1 reads MNHNY; CDR2 reads SVGAGI (reference sequence). Trimming shortened V by 6 bases and J by 11 bases, and 23 bases separated the two germline ends. CDR3 sequence (DNA): TGTGCCAGCAGCACAGGCCACAGCCAGTCAATGAAGCAGTTCTTC. Encoded protein: CASSTGHSQSMKQFF.

The rearrangement joins TRBV28 to TRBJ2-5; D unresolved. Trimming shortened V by 4 bases and J by 5 bases, and 14 bases separated the two germline ends. Germline V gives CDR1 MDHEN, CDR2 SYDVKM. The CDR3 consists of 14 residues. The CDR3 DNA is TGTGCCAGCAGTTCCCCCCCTAGTAGGGAGACCCAGTACTTC. Translated: CASSSPPSRETQYF.

The chain links TRBV7-9 to TRBJ2-7, with 10 positions matching TRBD2. Trimming at V came to 5 bases and at J to 3 bases, leaving 4 bases not matched to a gene. Germline lookup yields CDR1 SEHNR and CDR2 FQNEAQ (reference sequence). This CDR3 region has 14 residues. The CDR3 region is CASSPLAGGYEQYF. CDR3 in DNA: TGTGCCAGCAGCCCATTAGCGGGGGGCTACGAGCAGTACTTC.

The V gene is TRBV6-1, the J gene TRBJ1-5; D is perhaps TRBD1 (5 bases). Germline loops: CDR1 MNHNS, CDR2 SASEGT. The V end lost 2 bases, the J end lost 3 bases, and 20 bases lay between the germline ends. This CDR3 contains 18 residues. This chain's CDR3 is CASSEYPPGQGNNQPQHF. CDR3 coding DNA: TGTGCCAGCAGTGAATATCCCCCCGGGCAGGGCAACAATCAGCCCCAGCATTTT.

The chain carries TRBV28 and TRBJ2-2, with unresolved D. Germline values: CDR1 MDHEN, CDR2 SYDVKM. The germline V and J ends were trimmed by 7 bases and 2 bases, with 8 bases remaining between them. This CDR3 contains 13 residues. The DNA of the CDR3 is TGTGCCAGCACCCTACTTAACACCGGGGAGCTGTTTTTT. Its protein product is CASTLLNTGELFF.

The chain uses TRBV28 and TRBJ2-3, with D maybe TRBD2 (7 bases). V was cut by 8 bases and J by 3 bases, with 18 bases left in between. This CDR3 region has 15 residues. Looked up from germline, CDR1 is MDHEN and CDR2 is SYDVKM. The CDR3, as DNA: TGTGCCAGCTCAAAGGGGGGGGCAGTAACAGATACGCAGTATTTT. Residues: CASSKGGAVTDTQYF.

The V gene is TRBV5-4, the J gene TRBJ2-3; 10 bases map to TRBD2. Germline CDR1 reads SGHNT; CDR2 reads YYREEE (reference sequence). The length of the CDR3 is 16 residues. V trimming: 4 bases; J trimming: 4 bases; junction bases outside the gene matches: 9. The CDR3 here is CASSLRASGGSDTQYF. CDR3 sequence (DNA): TGTGCCAGCAGCCTACGGGCTAGCGGGGGCTCAGATACGCAGTATTTT.